The rows below give T cell receptor beta chains drawn from one sample of a study of PD-L1 blockade in urothelial cancer. This table comes from immunoSEQ multiplex PCR, and its TCRdb copy is limited to in-frame clones, with some not included. The sample holds 30,000 or so clones, 70% to 90% seen once. This material consisted of PBMCs, taken around atezolizumab (anti-PD-L1) treatment. The receptors derive from a man of 80 years or more with urothelial cancer. The CDR3 runs from the conserved cysteine through the conserved F or W. D genes are given only for firm matches. Clone sizes are given selectively: once, few, many, or a class where the clone is expanded.

TRBD2 | TRBJ2-5 | 14 | TRBV7-2 | - | TGTGCCAGCAGCTCCGGACTAGCGGTGGAGACCCAGTACTTC | CASSSGLAVETQYF
- | TRBJ2-1 | 14 | TRBV28 | few | TGTGCCAGCAGCGGAGGTTCCAGGGGCAATGAGCAGTTCTTC | CASSGGSRGNEQFF
- | TRBJ1-1 | 15 | TRBV7-9 | medium-sized | TGTGCCAGCAGCTTCAACGGGCAGGGGTACACTGAAGCTTTCTTT | CASSFNGQGYTEAFF
TRBD1 | TRBJ1-2 | 15 | TRBV10-3 | - | TGTGCCATCAGTGAGGCTGACAGGGGATACTATGGCTACACCTTC | CAISEADRGYYGYTF
TRBD2 | TRBJ2-1 | 15 | TRBV18 | - | TGTGCCAGCTCACCACGGCGGGAGTCAAACAATGAGCAGTTCTTC | CASSPRRESNNEQFF
TRBD1 | TRBJ1-2 | 14 | TRBV6-5 | - | TGTGCCAGCAGTTCTGGGACAGCTTCATATGGCTACACCTTC | CASSSGTASYGYTF
TRBD1 | TRBJ1-2 | 15 | TRBV6-6 | - | TGTGCCAGCAGTCCGGGACAGGGGAGGGCAGATGGCTACACCTTC | CASSPGQGRADGYTF
- | TRBJ1-2 | 13 | TRBV7-2 | - | TGTGCCAGCAGTATGAGAAGTAACTATGGCTTCACCTTC | CASSMRSNYGFTF
- | TRBJ2-5 | 14 | TRBV28 | - | TGTGCCAGCAGCTCCGGGACAACCCAAGAGACCCAGTACTTC | CASSSGTTQETQYF
TRBD1 | TRBJ2-2 | 15 | TRBV30 | - | TGTGCCTGGAGTGTATCAGGGGGCGACACCGGGGAGCTGTTTTTT | CAWSVSGGDTGELFF
- | TRBJ2-6 | 14 | TRBV4-2 | few | TGTGCCAGCAGTTTGGGGCCTGGGGCCAACGTCCTGACTTTC | CASSLGPGANVLTF
- | TRBJ2-1 | 14 | TRBV11-2 | - | TGTGCCAGCAGCCAGCAGGGCCCTTACAATGAGCAGTTCTTC | CASSQQGPYNEQFF
TRBD2 | TRBJ2-3 | 14 | TRBV4-1 | - | TGCGCCAGCAGCCAGCTTAGCGGGAGGGATACGCAGTATTTT | CASSQLSGRDTQYF
TRBD2 | TRBJ2-1 | 14 | TRBV29-1 | - | TGCAGCGTTGAGGAAGGGACTAGCGGCAATGAGCAGTTCTTC | CSVEEGTSGNEQFF